The T cell receptor beta chain described here comes from a study of CD8 T cells in Susac syndrome. Random hexamers were used to reverse transcribe the RNA input (roughly 0.5 to 1 ug). TCRdb redid the calling of the immunoSEQ multiplex PCR reads with MiXCR, one entry per CDR3 protein. The table shows over 95,000 distinct CDR3 sequences, with approximately 91% occurring only once. As concerns this clonotype: A read error may produce the germline difference seen at one junction end.

In germline, CDR1 is PRHDT, CDR2 FYEKMQ (reference sequence). CDR3 length equals 12 residues. Sequenced input: CD4+ T cells from PBMCs. The J gene is TRBJ2-1, the V gene TRBV13; D gene uncertain. The sequence was obtained from a human donor in good health. The CDR3 reads CASSLLGNEQLF. The CDR3 DNA sequence: TGTGCCAGCAGCTTATTGGGTAATGAGCAGCTCTTC.